Listed below are T cell receptor beta chains from one sample, sequenced in a study of early T cells in non-severe SARS-CoV-2 infection. MiXCR was run by TCRdb on the 5' RACE reads, yielding one entry per CDR3 protein. The sample has roughly 61,000 distinct CDR3 sequences, roughly 13% seen once; the top ten hold almost 9.5%. Material: whole blood, obtained at baseline. The origin of the receptors is an adult who was a healthcare worker with PCR-confirmed SARS-CoV-2 infection or an uninfected control (not recorded which). The CDR3 runs from the conserved cysteine through the conserved F or W.

>TRBV6-1
CASSEVAKNIQYF
>TRBV19
CASSSGHPLYEQYF
>TRBV7-2
CASSFGLQALYEQYF
>TRBV7-2
CASSSPGFGREQYF
>TRBV11-3
CASSERTSAVDVEQFF
>TRBV7-9
CASRPIRNQPQHF
>TRBV7-3
CASSLQGGYGNTEAFF
>TRBV19
CASTPLAPGANVLTF
>TRBV7-2
CASSLGGSVRLAGVNEQFF
>TRBV3-1
CASSRDWSYRSQYF
>TRBV10-3
CAISLGMLSGELFF
>TRBV7-2
CASSARLYNSPLHF
>TRBV5-1
CASSLNPSSYEQYF
>TRBV5-4
CASSNRHNYGYTF
>TRBV5-5
CASSPQAGGPNNEQFF
>TRBV29-1
CSVEGPGGDLSYEQYF
>TRBV5-6
CASSLTGSTAPTDTQYF
>TRBV6-2/TRBV6-3
CASSSVGTYEQYF
>TRBV5-6
CASVGPLNRYGYTF
>TRBV29-1
CSVGGSSYEQYF
>TRBV19
CASSIWGRNTGELFF
>TRBV20-1
CSATENGYEQYF
>TRBV20-1
CSARDRLAAGYEQYF
>TRBV6-4
CASSDSGGTDTQYF
>TRBV27
CASSTDAKNIQYF
>TRBV6-5
CASSYRVGSNQPQHF
>TRBV6-1
CASSRDRANSPLHF
>TRBV4-3
CASSPDRLGQGSGYTF
>TRBV5-4
CASSLSLAGDEQYF
>TRBV7-2
CASSSSSGRQETQYF
>TRBV28
CASSFGPDEQYF
>TRBV6-5
CASSYEGGGAETQYF
>TRBV5-1
CASSWRDRNTEAFF
>TRBV10-1
CASRFPASGRAGYNEQFF
>TRBV5-6
CASSRTNINYGYTF
>TRBV7-6
CASSFGAGLKNEQFF
>TRBV6-6
CASSPEGGAYEQYF
>TRBV13
CASSSLGGNTGELFF
>TRBV28
CASSSGGGHTEAFF
>TRBV5-1
CASSLAKGVNTEAFF
>TRBV12-3/TRBV12-4
CASSPPGEREQYF
>TRBV5-6
CASSLALTYEQYF
>TRBV29-1
CSVEVFLETQYF
>TRBV28
CASQLGYGEQFF
>TRBV2
CASNEEGAFSYEQYF
>TRBV27
CASSLGWVDEQYF
>TRBV20-1
CSARVPGQGYYEQYF
>TRBV4-1
CASSQVGQTDYEQYF
>TRBV27
CASSWRDTHEQYF
>TRBV20-1
CSARDPLTRTDTQYF
>TRBV14
CASSQLVLGEQYF
>TRBV24-1
CATSDPQGRNEQFF
>TRBV7-9
CASSPSLAGVDYEQYF
>TRBV28
CAVTGQETQYF
>TRBV20-1
CSATGTGGYEQYF
>TRBV11-3
CASSSQGANTEAFF
>TRBV10-3
CAISDLMGTGDTEAFF